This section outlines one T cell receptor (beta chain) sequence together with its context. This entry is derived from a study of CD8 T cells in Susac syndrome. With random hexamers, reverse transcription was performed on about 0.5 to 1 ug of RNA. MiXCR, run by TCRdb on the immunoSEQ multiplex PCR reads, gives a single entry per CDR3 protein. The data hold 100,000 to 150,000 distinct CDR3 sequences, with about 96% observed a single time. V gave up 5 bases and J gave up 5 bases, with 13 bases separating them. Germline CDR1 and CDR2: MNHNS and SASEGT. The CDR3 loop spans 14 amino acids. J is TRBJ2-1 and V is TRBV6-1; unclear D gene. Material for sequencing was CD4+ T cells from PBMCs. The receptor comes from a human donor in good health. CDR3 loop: CASSLYIRDNEQFF. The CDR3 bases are TGTGCCAGCAGTTTGTACATTAGGGACAATGAGCAGTTCTTC.